This paragraph reports one T cell receptor beta chain. The entry originates in a study of blood T cell repertoires in COVID-19. Measured with immunoSEQ multiplex PCR; TCRdb has only the in-frame clones, and not every one. Of about 62,000 clones listed, about nine tenths were seen once; the top ten hold 1% to 1.5%. CDR3 length: 15 amino acids. V was pared by 4 bases and J by 3 bases, with 8 bases of the junction left unmatched. Germline lookup yields CDR1 SGHRS and CDR2 YFSETQ. The chain employs TRBV5-1 and TRBJ2-7; TRBD1 matches at 9 bases. The sample was peripheral blood. The receptor comes from a woman of 80 years or more with acute or convalescent COVID-19. The CDR3 protein is CASSLRQGGLYEQYF. The CDR3 nucleotides are TGCGCCAGCAGCCTTAGACAGGGGGGACTCTACGAGCAGTACTTC.